The next 7 T cell receptor beta chains were all read from a single sample in a study of T cell changes during pregnancy in multiple sclerosis (dated by TCRdb to about 2019). Library preparation employed the immunoSEQ multiplex PCR assay. TCRdb stores this immuneACCESS table with in-frame sequences only. Part of the clones is absent; in the studies checked, under half of the shortfall reflects unresolved V genes, and no reason is known for the rest. Present in this sample are 40,000 or so clones, 92% of which were seen just once. The ten largest clones take up approximately 13% of the sample. Material: CD8+ T cells from peripheral blood mononuclear cells, obtained in the first trimester of pregnancy. Receptors originate from a female donor with multiple sclerosis, enrolled in a pregnancy study.

The V and J genes are TRBV9 and TRBJ1-5; D remains ambiguous. The CDR3 is made up of 15 amino acids. Germline CDR1 and CDR2: SGDLS and YYNGEE. Trimming stripped 0 bases from V and 0 bases from J, with 7 bases between. The CDR3 spells CASSVDGGSNQPQHF. In DNA, the CDR3 is TGTGCCAGCAGCGTAGATGGAGGTAGCAATCAGCCCCAGCATTTT. The full variable domain, its missing parts supplied by reference TRBV9 and TRBJ1-5, is DSGVTQTPKHLITATGQRVTLRCSPRSGDLSVYWYQQSLDQGLQFLIQYYNGEERAKGNILERFSAQQFPDLHSELNLSSLELGDSALYFCASSVDGGSNQPQHFGDGTRLSIL.

The rearrangement joins TRBV2 to TRBJ2-3; TRBD1 might be the D (6 bases). The V end was cut by 1 base, the J end by 8 bases, with 16 bases between. The CDR3 spans 15 residues. Germline V CDR1 and CDR2: SNHLY, FYNNEI. The CDR3 region is CASSEGGTGLVTQYF. In DNA form, the CDR3 reads TGTGCCAGCAGTGAAGGTGGTACAGGGTTAGTTACGCAGTATTTT.

This clone was seen only once. DNA of the CDR3: TGTGCCAGCATGGCCGGACAGGGAGCCACCGGGGAGCTGTTTTTT. The encoded protein is CASMAGQGATGELFF. This sequence joins TRBV2 and TRBJ2-2, with 8 nucleotides matching TRBD1. This CDR3 has 15 amino acids. Germline V gene lookup returns CDR1 SNHLY and CDR2 FYNNEI. J lost 4 bases, V lost 7 bases, and 8 bases had no gene match.

This chain uses TRBV13 with TRBJ2-5; 13 positions agree with TRBD2. CDR1 is PRHDT, CDR2 FYEKMQ, per germline (reference sequence). The CDR3 has 16 residues. The J segment lost 2 bases and the V segment lost 7 bases, leaving 7 bases of the junction unmatched. The DNA of the CDR3 is TGTGCCAGCACCCAATGGGGACTAGCGGGACAAGAGACCCAGTACTTC. This sequence encodes CASTQWGLAGQETQYF.

The chain recombines TRBV19 with TRBJ1-1, with a tentative D call TRBD1 (6 bases). Germline V gives CDR1 LNHDA, CDR2 SQIVND (reference sequence). The CDR3 has 15 amino acids. V was trimmed by 1 base and J by 3 bases, leaving 12 bases between them. DNA of the CDR3: TGTGCCAGTAGTATAGGTAGGGAGGGGGACACTGAAGCTTTCTTT. Translated, it gives CASSIGREGDTEAFF.

The chain joins TRBV6-6 to TRBJ1-4; D remains ambiguous. From germline, CDR1 is MNHNY and CDR2 SVGAGI (reference sequence). This CDR3 contains 15 residues. V lost 6 bases and J lost 0, with 11 bases in between. The CDR3 protein is CASRVADATNEKLFF. The CDR3 DNA reads as TGTGCCAGCAGAGTGGCAGATGCAACTAATGAAAAACTGTTTTTT.

The V gene is TRBV7-6, the J gene TRBJ2-7, with D tentatively TRBD2 (6 bases). Trimming took 3 bases from V and 3 from J, leaving 15 bases between them. Germline V gene sequence: CDR1 SGHVS, CDR2 FNYEAQ. The CDR3 has 15 residues. CDR3: CASSLSGDLGYEQYF. In nucleotides, the CDR3 is TGTGCCAGCAGCTTGTCGGGAGATCTAGGCTACGAGCAGTACTTC.